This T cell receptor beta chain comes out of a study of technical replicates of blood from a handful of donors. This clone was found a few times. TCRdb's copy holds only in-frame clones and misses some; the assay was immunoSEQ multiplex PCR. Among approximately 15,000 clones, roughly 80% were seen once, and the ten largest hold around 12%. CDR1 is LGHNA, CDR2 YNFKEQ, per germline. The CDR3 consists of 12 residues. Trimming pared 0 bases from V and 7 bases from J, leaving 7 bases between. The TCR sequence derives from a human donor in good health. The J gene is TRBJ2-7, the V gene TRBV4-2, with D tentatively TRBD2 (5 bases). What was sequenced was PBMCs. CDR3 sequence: CASSQDRREQYF. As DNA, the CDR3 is TGTGCCAGCAGCCAAGATCGGAGGGAGCAGTACTTC.